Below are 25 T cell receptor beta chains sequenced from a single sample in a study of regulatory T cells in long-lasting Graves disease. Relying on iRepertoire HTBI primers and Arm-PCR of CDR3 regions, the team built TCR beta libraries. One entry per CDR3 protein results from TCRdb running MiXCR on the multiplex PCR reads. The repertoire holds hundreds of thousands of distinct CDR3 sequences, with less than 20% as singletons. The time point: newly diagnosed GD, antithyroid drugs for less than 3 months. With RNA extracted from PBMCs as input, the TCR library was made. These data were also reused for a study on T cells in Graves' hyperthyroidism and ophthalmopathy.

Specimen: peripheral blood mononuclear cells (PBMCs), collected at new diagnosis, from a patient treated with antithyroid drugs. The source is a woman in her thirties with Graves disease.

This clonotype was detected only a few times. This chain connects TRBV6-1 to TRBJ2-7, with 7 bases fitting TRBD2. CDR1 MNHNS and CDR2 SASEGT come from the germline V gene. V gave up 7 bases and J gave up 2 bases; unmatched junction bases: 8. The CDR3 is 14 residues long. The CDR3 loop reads CASTRLADAYEQYF. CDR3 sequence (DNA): TGTGCCAGCACCAGGCTAGCGGATGCCTACGAGCAGTACTTC.

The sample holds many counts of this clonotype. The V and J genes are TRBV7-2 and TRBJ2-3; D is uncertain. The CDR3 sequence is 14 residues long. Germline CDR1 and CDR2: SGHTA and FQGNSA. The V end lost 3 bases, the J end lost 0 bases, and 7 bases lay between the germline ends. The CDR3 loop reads CASSLSFSTDTQYF. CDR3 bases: TGTGCCAGCAGCTTGTCCTTTAGCACAGATACGCAGTATTTT.

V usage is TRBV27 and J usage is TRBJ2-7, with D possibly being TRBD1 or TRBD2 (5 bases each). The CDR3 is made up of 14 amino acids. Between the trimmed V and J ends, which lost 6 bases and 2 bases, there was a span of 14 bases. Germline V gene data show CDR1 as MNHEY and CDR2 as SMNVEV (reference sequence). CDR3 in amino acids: CASRVGVVAYEQYF. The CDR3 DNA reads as TGTGCCAGCAGGGTGGGGGTTGTGGCCTACGAGCAGTACTTC.

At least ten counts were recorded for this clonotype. The CDR3 DNA reads as TGTGCCAGCACATCTACCTACGACGGAAGCTCTGGAAACACCATATATTTT. Protein product: CASTSTYDGSSGNTIYF. This chain connects TRBV9 to TRBJ1-3, with D uncertain. The germline V gene has CDR1 SGDLS and CDR2 YYNGEE. There are 17 residues in the CDR3. V was trimmed by 6 bases and J by 0 bases, leaving 19 bases between them.

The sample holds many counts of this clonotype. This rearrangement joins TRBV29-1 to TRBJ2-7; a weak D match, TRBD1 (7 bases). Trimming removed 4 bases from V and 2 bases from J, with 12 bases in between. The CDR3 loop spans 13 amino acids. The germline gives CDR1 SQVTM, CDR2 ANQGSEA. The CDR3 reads CSVAARGAYEQYF. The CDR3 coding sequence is TGCAGCGTTGCCGCCAGGGGGGCCTACGAGCAGTACTTC.

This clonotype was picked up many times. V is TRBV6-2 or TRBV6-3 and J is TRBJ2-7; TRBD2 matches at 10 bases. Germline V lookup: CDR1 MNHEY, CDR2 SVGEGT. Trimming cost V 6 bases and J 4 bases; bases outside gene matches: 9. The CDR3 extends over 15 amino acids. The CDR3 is CASRRQTSGFYEQYF. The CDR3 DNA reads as TGTGCCAGCAGGCGACAGACTAGCGGGTTTTACGAGCAGTACTTC.

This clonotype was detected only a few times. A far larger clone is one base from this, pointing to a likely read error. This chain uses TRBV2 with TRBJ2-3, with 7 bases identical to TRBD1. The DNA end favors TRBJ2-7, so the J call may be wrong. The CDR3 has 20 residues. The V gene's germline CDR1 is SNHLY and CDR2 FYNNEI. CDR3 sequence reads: CASRTHSAGTVKQRVDEQYF. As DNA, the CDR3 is TGTGCCAGCAGGACTCACTCCGCCGGGACAGTCAAACAAAGGGTCGACGAGCAGTACTTC.

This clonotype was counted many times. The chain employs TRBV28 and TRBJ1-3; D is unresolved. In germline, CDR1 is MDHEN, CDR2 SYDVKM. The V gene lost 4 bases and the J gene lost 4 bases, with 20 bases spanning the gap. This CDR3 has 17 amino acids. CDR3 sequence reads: CASSSPGRRVVGNTIYF. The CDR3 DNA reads TGTGCCAGCAGTTCTCCCGGCAGGCGGGTGGTCGGAAACACCATATATTTT. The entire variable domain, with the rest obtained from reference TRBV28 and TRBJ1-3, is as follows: DVKVTQSSRYLVKRTGEKVFLECVQDMDHENMFWYRQDPGLGLRLIYFSYDVKMKEKGDIPEGYSVSREKKERFSLILESASTNQTSMYLCASSSPGRRVVGNTIYFGEGSWLTVV.

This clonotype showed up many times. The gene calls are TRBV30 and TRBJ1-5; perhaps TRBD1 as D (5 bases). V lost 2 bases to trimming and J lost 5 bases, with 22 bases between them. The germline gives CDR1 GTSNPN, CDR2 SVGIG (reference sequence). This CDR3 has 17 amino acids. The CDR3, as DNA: TGTGCCTGGAGTACTAAGGGGTTCGTAACTGCTGATCAGCCCCAGCATTTT. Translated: CAWSTKGFVTADQPQHF.

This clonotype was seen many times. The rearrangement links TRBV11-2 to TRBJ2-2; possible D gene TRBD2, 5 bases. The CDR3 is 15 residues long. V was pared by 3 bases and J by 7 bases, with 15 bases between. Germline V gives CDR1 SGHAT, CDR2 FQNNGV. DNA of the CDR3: TGTGCCAGCAGCTTTGAGATGAGGGATTACGGGGAGCTGTTTTTT. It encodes CASSFEMRDYGELFF.

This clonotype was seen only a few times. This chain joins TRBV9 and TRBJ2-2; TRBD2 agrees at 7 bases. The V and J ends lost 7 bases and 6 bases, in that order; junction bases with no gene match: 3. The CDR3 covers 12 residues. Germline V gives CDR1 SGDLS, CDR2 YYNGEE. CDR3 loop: CASGGVAGELFF. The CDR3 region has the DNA TGTGCCAGCGGGGGGGTCGCCGGGGAGCTGTTTTTT.

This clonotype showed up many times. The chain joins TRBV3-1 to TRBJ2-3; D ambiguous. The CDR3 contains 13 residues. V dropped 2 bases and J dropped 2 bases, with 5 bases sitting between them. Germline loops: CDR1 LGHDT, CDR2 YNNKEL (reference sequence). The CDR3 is CASSQTNTDTQYF. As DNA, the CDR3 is TGTGCCAGCAGCCAAACTAACACAGATACGCAGTATTTT.

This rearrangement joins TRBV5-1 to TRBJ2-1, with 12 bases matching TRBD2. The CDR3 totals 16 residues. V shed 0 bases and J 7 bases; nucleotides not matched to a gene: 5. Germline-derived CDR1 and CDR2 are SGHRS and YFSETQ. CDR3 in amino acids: CASSLVLAGGGNEQFF. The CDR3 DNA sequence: TGCGCCAGCAGCTTGGTGCTAGCGGGAGGGGGGAATGAGCAGTTCTTC.

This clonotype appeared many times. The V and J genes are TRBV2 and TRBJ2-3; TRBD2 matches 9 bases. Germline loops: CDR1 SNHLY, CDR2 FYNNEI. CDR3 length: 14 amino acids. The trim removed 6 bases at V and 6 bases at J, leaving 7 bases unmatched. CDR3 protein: CASSSGTSRDTQYF. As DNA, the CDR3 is TGTGCCAGCAGCTCCGGGACTAGCAGGGATACGCAGTATTTT.

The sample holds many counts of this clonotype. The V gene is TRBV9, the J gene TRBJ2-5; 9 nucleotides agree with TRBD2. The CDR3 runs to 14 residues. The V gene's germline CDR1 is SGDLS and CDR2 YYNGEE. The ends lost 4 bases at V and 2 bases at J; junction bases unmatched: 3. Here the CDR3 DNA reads TGTGCCAGCAGCTCTCTAGCGGGACAAGAGACCCAGTACTTC. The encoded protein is CASSSLAGQETQYF.

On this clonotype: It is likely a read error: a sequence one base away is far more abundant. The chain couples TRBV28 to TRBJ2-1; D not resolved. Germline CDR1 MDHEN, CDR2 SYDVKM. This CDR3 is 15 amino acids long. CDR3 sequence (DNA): TGTGCCAGCAGTTCGCTCTGGACGGACCAAGAGACCCAGTGCTTC. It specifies CASSSLWTDQETQCF.

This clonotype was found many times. The CDR3 DNA sequence: TGTGCCAGCAGTTCTGGGTCTAACGCGAACACCGGGGAGCTGTTTTTT. It codes for CASSSGSNANTGELFF. The rearrangement joins TRBV6-5 to TRBJ2-2, with no clear D. Germline CDR1 MNHEY, CDR2 SVGAGI. CDR3 length equals 16 residues. V was clipped by 4 bases and J by 0 bases, with 12 bases between them.

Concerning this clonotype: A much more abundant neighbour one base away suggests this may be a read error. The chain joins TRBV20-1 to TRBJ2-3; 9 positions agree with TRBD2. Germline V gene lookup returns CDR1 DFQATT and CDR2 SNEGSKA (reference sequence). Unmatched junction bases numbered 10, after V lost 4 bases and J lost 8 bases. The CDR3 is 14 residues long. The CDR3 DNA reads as TGCAGTGCTAAACTAGCGGGTCTCGCAGGTACGCAGTATTTT. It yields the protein CSAKLAGLAGTQYF.

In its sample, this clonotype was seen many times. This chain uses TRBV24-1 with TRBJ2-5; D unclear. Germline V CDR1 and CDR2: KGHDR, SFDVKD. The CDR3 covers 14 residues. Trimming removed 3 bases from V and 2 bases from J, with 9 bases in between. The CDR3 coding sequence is TGTGCCACCAGTGATCTCTCGACACAAGAGACCCAGTACTTC. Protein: CATSDLSTQETQYF.

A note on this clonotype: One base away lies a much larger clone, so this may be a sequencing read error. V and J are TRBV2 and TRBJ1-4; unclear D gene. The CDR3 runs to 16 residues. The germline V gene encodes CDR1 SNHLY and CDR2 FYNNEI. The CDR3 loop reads CAGSQKRVVTNEKLFF. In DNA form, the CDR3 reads TGTGCCGGCAGCCAAAAAAGGGTCGTAACTAATGAAAAACTGTTTTTT.

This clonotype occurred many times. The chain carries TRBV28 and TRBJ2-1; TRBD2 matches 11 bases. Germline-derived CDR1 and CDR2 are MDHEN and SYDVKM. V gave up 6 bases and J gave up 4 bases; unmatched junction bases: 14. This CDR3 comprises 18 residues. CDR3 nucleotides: TGTGCCAGCAGAAGTCCTCGAATCGGGACTAGCGGTTACAATGAGCAGTTCTTC. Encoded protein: CASRSPRIGTSGYNEQFF.

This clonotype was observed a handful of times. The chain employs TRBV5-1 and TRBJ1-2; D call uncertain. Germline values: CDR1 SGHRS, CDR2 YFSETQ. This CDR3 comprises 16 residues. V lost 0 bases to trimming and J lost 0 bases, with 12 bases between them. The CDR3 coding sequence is TGCGCCAGCAGCTTGGACGACTACCACACTAACTATGGCTACACCTTC. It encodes CASSLDDYHTNYGYTF.

The DNA of the CDR3 is TGCGCCAGCAGCCAAGATATGACAGCACTCACAGATACGCAGTATTTT. Translation gives CASSQDMTALTDTQYF. The chain combines TRBV4-3 with TRBJ2-3, with TRBD1 as a possible D gene (5 bases). The V and J ends lost 0 bases and 2 bases respectively, with 12 bases between them. The germline V gene has CDR1 LGHNA and CDR2 YSLEER. The CDR3 has 16 amino acids.

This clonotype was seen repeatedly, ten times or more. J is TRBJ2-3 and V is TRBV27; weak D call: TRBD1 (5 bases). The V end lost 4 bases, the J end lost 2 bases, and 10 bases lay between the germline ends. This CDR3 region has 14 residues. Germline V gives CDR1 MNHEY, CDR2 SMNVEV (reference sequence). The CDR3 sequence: CASSYPGATDTQYF. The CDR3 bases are TGTGCCAGCAGTTATCCTGGGGCCACAGATACGCAGTATTTT.

The CDR3 DNA is TGTGCCATCAGTACAGGAGTCCAGGGGGGCTACACCTTC. Protein sequence: CAISTGVQGGYTF. This chain links TRBV10-3 with TRBJ1-2, with D perhaps matching TRBD1 (6 bases). Germline lookup yields CDR1 ENHRY and CDR2 SYGVKD. Trimming removed 5 bases at V and 8 bases at J, with 15 bases between. CDR3 length: 13 residues.